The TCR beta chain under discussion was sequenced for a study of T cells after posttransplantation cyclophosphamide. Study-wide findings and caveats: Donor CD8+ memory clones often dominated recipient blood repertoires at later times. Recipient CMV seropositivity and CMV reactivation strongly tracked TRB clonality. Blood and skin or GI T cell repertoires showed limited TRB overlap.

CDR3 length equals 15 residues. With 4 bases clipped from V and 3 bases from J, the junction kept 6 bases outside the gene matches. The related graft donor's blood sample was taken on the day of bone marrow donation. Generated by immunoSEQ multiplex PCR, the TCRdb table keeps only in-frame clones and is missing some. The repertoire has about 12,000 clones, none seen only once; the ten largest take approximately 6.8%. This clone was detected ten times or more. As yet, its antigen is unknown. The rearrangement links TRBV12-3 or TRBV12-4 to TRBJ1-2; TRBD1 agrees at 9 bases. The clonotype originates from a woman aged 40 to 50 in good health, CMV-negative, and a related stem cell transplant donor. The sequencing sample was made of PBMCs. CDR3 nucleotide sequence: TGTGCCAGCAGTTGGACAGGGGCAGTGGACTATGGCTACACCTTC. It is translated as CASSWTGAVDYGYTF.